The 25 T cell receptor beta chains below all came from one sample that was sequenced in a study of blood T cell repertoires in COVID-19. Measured with immunoSEQ multiplex PCR; TCRdb has only the in-frame clones, and not every one. Of around 270,000 clones listed, about nine tenths are singletons. The sequenced material came from peripheral blood. The source is a person aged 18-35 years with COVID-19, enrolled during active disease.

This clone was found a few times. The chain uses TRBV9 and TRBJ2-1; 9 bases map to TRBD2. Trimming took 0 bases from V and 2 from J; bases not matched to a gene: 3. The CDR3 length is 16 residues. CDR1 and CDR2 from the germline V gene are SGDLS and YYNGEE. In DNA form, the CDR3 reads TGTGCCAGCAGCGTAGTTTCTAGCGGGGCCTACAATGAGCAGTTCTTC. This translates into CASSVVSSGAYNEQFF.

This sequence joins TRBV11-2 and TRBJ1-2, with no clear D. Germline V CDR1 and CDR2: SGHAT, FQNNGV. The CDR3 has 13 amino acids. V shed 1 base and J shed 3 bases, with 6 bases lying between them. In nucleotides, the CDR3 is TGTGCCAGCAGCTTAGGGCACGACTATGGCTACACCTTC. This codes for CASSLGHDYGYTF.

V usage is TRBV2 and J usage is TRBJ2-1; 7 nucleotides line up with TRBD2. Trimming removed 4 bases from V and 5 bases from J; junction bases left unmatched: 11. The CDR3 loop spans 16 amino acids. Germline CDR1 and CDR2: SNHLY and FYNNEI. CDR3 DNA sequence: TGTGCCAGCAGTGCCGGTTCTAGCGGAACCCACAATGAGCAGTTCTTC. It specifies CASSAGSSGTHNEQFF.

This chain's CDR3 is CASSQNWGVGQPQHF. CDR3 nucleotides: TGTGCCAGCAGCCAGAATTGGGGGGTAGGTCAGCCCCAGCATTTT. V and J are TRBV3-1 (or the pseudogene TRBV3-2) and TRBJ1-5; TRBD1 might be the D (5 bases). This CDR3 contains 15 residues. The V end was cut by 3 bases, the J end by 6 bases, with 15 bases between. CDR1 and CDR2 (germline): LGHDT, YNNKEL (reference sequence).

The V and J genes are TRBV5-1 and TRBJ2-2; 11 bases map to TRBD2. Germline trimming cut 3 bases from V and 4 bases from J; bases unmatched to any gene: 5. Germline CDR1 reads SGHRS; CDR2 reads YFSETQ. This CDR3 is 16 amino acids long. This CDR3 reads CASSSGTSGFTGELFF. In DNA, the CDR3 is TGCGCCAGCAGCTCAGGGACTAGCGGATTCACCGGGGAGCTGTTTTTT.

The chain recombines TRBV5-1 with TRBJ1-4, with D unclear. Germline V gives CDR1 SGHRS, CDR2 YFSETQ. CDR3 length equals 15 residues. Trimming took off 4 bases at V and 0 bases at J, with 10 bases between the two ends. CDR3 residues: CASSLLLPTNEKLFF. The CDR3 DNA is TGCGCCAGCAGCCTTCTCCTACCAACTAATGAAAAACTGTTTTTT. The full variable domain, rest sourced from reference TRBV5-1 and TRBJ1-4, is KAGVTQTPRYLIKTRGQQVTLSCSPISGHRSVSWYQQTPGQGLQFLFEYFSETQRNKGNFPGRFSGRQFSNSRSEMNVSTLELGDSALYLCASSLLLPTNEKLFFGSGTQLSVL.

This chain uses TRBV2 with TRBJ2-6, with 12 bases fitting TRBD2. CDR3 length equals 20 residues. Looked up from germline, CDR1 is SNHLY and CDR2 is FYNNEI. Germline trimming cut 3 bases from V and 0 bases from J; bases unmatched to any gene: 9. The CDR3 nucleotides read TGTGCCAGCAGTGATAGTCGACTAGCGGGAGTCCTCTCTGGGGCCAACGTCCTGACTTTC. Translation gives CASSDSRLAGVLSGANVLTF.

The count of this clone is one. The V and J genes are TRBV19 and TRBJ2-7; TRBD2 is a possible D gene (6 bases). The V and J ends lost 5 bases and 6 bases respectively, with 14 bases between them. The CDR3 runs 13 residues. Germline V lookup: CDR1 LNHDA, CDR2 SQIVND (reference sequence). The CDR3 is CASSEGLASEQYF. CDR3 DNA sequence: TGTGCCAGTAGTGAGGGTCTAGCGAGCGAGCAGTACTTC.

The chain is built from TRBV5-4 and TRBJ2-7; tentative D call: TRBD2 (5 bases). Germline CDR1 is SGHNT and CDR2 is YYREEE (reference sequence). This CDR3 region has 14 residues. Trimming stripped 3 bases from V and 5 bases from J, with 15 bases between. CDR3 amino acids: CASSSLSGVNEQYF. As DNA, the CDR3 is TGTGCCAGCAGCTCGCTCAGCGGAGTCAACGAGCAGTACTTC.

The rearrangement uses TRBV5-1 and TRBJ2-7, with a tentative D call TRBD1 (7 bases). The V gene's germline CDR1 is SGHRS and CDR2 YFSETQ. The CDR3 is made up of 14 amino acids. The ends were cut back, 5 bases at V and 0 bases at J, with 12 bases in the middle. CDR3 region: CASRPGGSSYEQYF. DNA for the CDR3: TGCGCCAGCAGACCAGGGGGGTCCTCCTACGAGCAGTACTTC.

This clone came up a few times. The chain carries TRBV4-2 and TRBJ2-7; TRBD2 is a possible D gene (6 bases). The germline V and J ends were trimmed by 0 bases and 5 bases, with 17 bases remaining between them. Looked up from germline, CDR1 is LGHNA and CDR2 is YNFKEQ. CDR3 length equals 16 residues. The CDR3 protein is CASSQEFRESGDEQYF. CDR3 nucleotide sequence: TGTGCCAGCAGCCAAGAGTTTCGGGAGAGCGGCGACGAGCAGTACTTC.

The chain has TRBV24-1 and TRBJ1-5; 8 nucleotides align to TRBD1. With V trimmed by 5 bases and J by 15 bases, 8 bases remained unmatched. Germline CDR1 and CDR2: KGHDR and SFDVKD. The CDR3 is 12 residues long. CDR3 coding DNA: TGTGCCACCAGTGGGGACAGGATGTCTATGCATTTT. Encoded protein: CATSGDRMSMHF.

The gene calls are TRBV28 and TRBJ1-5; 7 nucleotides match TRBD1. V shed 5 bases, J shed 10 bases, and the junction held 8 bases outside the gene matches. Germline CDR1 and CDR2: MDHEN and SYDVKM. The CDR3 is 13 amino acids. The CDR3 DNA sequence: TGTGCCAGCAGTGTCGGGACAGTTGGACCCCAGCATTTT. It yields the protein CASSVGTVGPQHF.

This clone came up once. The sample holds other DNA sequences that translate to the same CDR3. The chain links TRBV6-6 to TRBJ1-5; no clear D. This CDR3 has 11 residues. Germline CDR1 reads MNHNY; CDR2 reads SVGAGI (reference sequence). Deletions cut 6 bases from V and 7 bases from J, with 7 bases between. As DNA, the CDR3 is TGTGCCAGCAGCCCAGGACAGCCCCAGCATTTT. It specifies CASSPGQPQHF.

This rearrangement joins TRBV3-1 (or the pseudogene TRBV3-2) to TRBJ1-5; D is possibly TRBD1 (6 bases). The CDR3 length is 16 residues. The V and J ends lost 4 bases and 1 base respectively, with 14 bases between them. Per germline, CDR1 LGHDT and CDR2 YNNKEL (reference sequence). Here the CDR3 DNA reads TGTGCCAGCAGCCCGAGGGGGGGTGGAAGCAATCAGCCCCAGCATTTT. Amino acid sequence: CASSPRGGGSNQPQHF.

This sequence joins TRBV27 and TRBJ2-7, with D possibly matching TRBD2 (5 bases). In germline, CDR1 is MNHEY, CDR2 SMNVEV (reference sequence). The V gene lost 0 bases and the J gene lost 0 bases, with 6 bases spanning the gap. This CDR3 has 14 residues. CDR3 sequence (DNA): TGTGCCAGCAGTTTATCGAGGGACTCCTACGAGCAGTACTTC. Amino acid sequence: CASSLSRDSYEQYF.

The chain couples TRBV10-3 to TRBJ1-3; maybe TRBD1 (5 bases). With 10 bases removed from V and 2 bases from J, the gap between germline ends came to 15 bases. Germline V CDR1 and CDR2: ENHRY, SYGVKD. This CDR3 region has 14 residues. This CDR3 is CATLGQVAGNTIYF. The CDR3 nucleotides read TGTGCCACCCTAGGACAAGTAGCTGGAAACACCATATATTTT.

The CDR3: CASSPVTGMNTEAFF. The CDR3 nucleotides are TGTGCCAGCTCACCCGTGACAGGAATGAACACTGAAGCTTTCTTT. V gene TRBV18 combines with J gene TRBJ1-1, with TRBD1 as a possible D gene (6 bases). V was clipped by 3 bases and J by 0 bases, with 11 bases between them. The CDR3 totals 15 residues. Germline assignment: CDR1 KGHSH and CDR2 LQKENI.

The chain recombines TRBV4-1 with TRBJ2-7; D perhaps matches TRBD1 (5 bases). The CDR3 loop spans 17 amino acids. V gave up 8 bases and J gave up 2 bases, with 25 bases separating them. Germline CDR1 is MGHRA and CDR2 is YSYEKL. The CDR3 sequence is CASSTLSLDSSPYEQYF. CDR3 sequence (DNA): TGCGCCAGCTCTACCCTTTCTTTAGACAGCAGCCCCTACGAGCAGTACTTC.

V and J are TRBV7-9 and TRBJ2-7; TRBD1 matches 7 bases. The CDR3 runs to 14 residues. The germline V gene has CDR1 SEHNR and CDR2 FQNEAQ (reference sequence). V was clipped by 0 bases and J by 5 bases; unmatched bases: 4. The CDR3 coding sequence is TGTGCCAGCAGCTTAGCAGGGACAGCCGACGAGCAGTACTTC. Translation: CASSLAGTADEQYF.

V usage is TRBV27 and J usage is TRBJ1-5; 8 bases line up with TRBD1. The CDR3 contains 17 residues. With V trimmed by 0 bases and J by 0 bases, 4 bases remained unmatched. Germline V gene sequence: CDR1 MNHEY, CDR2 SMNVEV (reference sequence). CDR3 sequence reads: CASSLSGTGYSNQPQHF. CDR3 nucleotide sequence: TGTGCCAGCAGTTTATCGGGGACAGGTTATAGCAATCAGCCCCAGCATTTT.

V is TRBV6-6 and J is TRBJ2-7; TRBD1 matches at 9 bases. CDR3 length equals 15 residues. Trimming took 1 base from V and 5 from J; bases not matched to a gene: 6. Germline CDR1 MNHNY, CDR2 SVGAGI (reference sequence). The CDR3 region has the DNA TGTGCCAGCAGTTACTACCGGGACAGGGAAGACGAGCAGTACTTC. Translating gives CASSYYRDREDEQYF.

The chain uses TRBV19 and TRBJ1-1; 8 positions agree with TRBD1. Trimming at V came to 3 bases and at J to 0 bases, leaving 6 bases not matched to a gene. In germline, CDR1 is LNHDA, CDR2 SQIVND (reference sequence). This CDR3 region has 16 residues. The CDR3 DNA follows: TGTGCCAGTAGTATCCTTTGGACAGGGCTGAACACTGAAGCTTTCTTT. This encodes CASSILWTGLNTEAFF.

The CDR3 is CASNGDRTYNEQFF. CDR3 nucleotide sequence: TGTGCCAGCAACGGGGACAGGACTTACAATGAGCAGTTCTTC. This chain links TRBV6-5 with TRBJ2-1; TRBD1 agrees at 8 bases. Losses at the gene ends were 7 bases for V and 4 bases for J; bases not matched to a gene: 6. CDR1 and CDR2 from the germline V gene are MNHEY and SVGAGI. This CDR3 contains 14 residues.

CDR3 bases: TGTGCCAGCAGCATCGACGGCGGGGGCCCTTCACCCCTCCACTTT. This encodes CASSIDGGGPSPLHF. The chain carries TRBV6-5 and TRBJ1-6; possible D gene TRBD1, 6 bases. This CDR3 has 15 amino acids. The germline gives CDR1 MNHEY, CDR2 SVGAGI. Trimming took off 6 bases at V and 9 bases at J, with 18 bases between the two ends.